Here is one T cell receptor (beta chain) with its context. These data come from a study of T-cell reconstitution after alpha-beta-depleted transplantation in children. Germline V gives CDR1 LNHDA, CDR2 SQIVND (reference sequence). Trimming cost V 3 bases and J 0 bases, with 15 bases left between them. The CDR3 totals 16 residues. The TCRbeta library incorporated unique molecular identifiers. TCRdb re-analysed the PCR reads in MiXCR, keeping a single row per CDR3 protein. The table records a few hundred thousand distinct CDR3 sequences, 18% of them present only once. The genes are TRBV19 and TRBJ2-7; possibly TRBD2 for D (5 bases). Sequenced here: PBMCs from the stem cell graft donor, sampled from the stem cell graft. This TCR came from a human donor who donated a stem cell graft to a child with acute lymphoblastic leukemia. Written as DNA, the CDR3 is TGTGCCAGTAGTATTGAGGGCACGGCCATCTCCTACGAGCAGTACTTC. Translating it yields CASSIEGTAISYEQYF.